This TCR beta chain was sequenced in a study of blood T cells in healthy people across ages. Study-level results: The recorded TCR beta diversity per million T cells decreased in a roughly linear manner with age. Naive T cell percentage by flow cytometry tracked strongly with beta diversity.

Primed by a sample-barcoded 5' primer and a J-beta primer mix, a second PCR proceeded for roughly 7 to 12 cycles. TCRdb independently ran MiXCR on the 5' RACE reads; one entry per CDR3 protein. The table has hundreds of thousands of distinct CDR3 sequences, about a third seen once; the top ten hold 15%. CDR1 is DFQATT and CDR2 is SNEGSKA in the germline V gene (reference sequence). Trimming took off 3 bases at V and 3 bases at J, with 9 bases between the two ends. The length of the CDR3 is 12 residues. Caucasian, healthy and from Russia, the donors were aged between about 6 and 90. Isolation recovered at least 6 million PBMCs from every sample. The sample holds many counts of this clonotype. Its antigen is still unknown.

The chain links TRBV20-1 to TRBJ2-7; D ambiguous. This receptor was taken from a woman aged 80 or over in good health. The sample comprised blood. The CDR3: CSASWRNYEQYF. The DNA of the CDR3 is TGCAGTGCTAGTTGGCGGAACTACGAGCAGTACTTC.